Listed below are T cell receptor beta chains from one sample, sequenced in a study of tumor and adjacent non-tumor tissue in lung cancer. TCRdb re-called the multiplex PCR reads with MiXCR, one entry per CDR3 protein. The sample contains approximately 120,000 distinct CDR3 sequences, 60% to 80% of which appear only once. Specimen: distant non-tumor lung tissue. All receptors derive from a man in his sixties with non-small cell lung cancer. Each CDR3 is given with its conserved first and last residue. The order of the fields is CDR3 length, D gene, clone size, J gene, V gene, CDR3 protein, CDR3 DNA. D genes are given only for firm matches. The size field is filled for only some rows; it gives once, few, many or a size class.

14 TRBD2 once TRBJ2-7 TRBV5-4 CADSSTSGGYEQYF TGTGCCGACAGCTCGACTAGCGGGGGATACGAGCAGTACTTC
13 NA NA TRBJ1-2 TRBV6-1 CTSSVDRSYGYTF TGTACCAGCAGTGTCGACAGGAGCTATGGCTACACCTTC
14 NA NA TRBJ2-7 TRBV6-2/TRBV6-3 CASSPGTSTREQYF TGTGCCAGCAGTCCCGGGACCAGTACTAGGGAGCAGTACTTC
15 NA few TRBJ2-2 TRBV20-1 CGARVSPAGSGELFF TGTGGTGCTAGAGTTTCACCAGCAGGGTCCGGGGAGCTGTTTTTT
15 TRBD1 NA TRBJ1-5 TRBV2 CASRTTGLGNQPQHF TGTGCCAGCAGAACGACAGGGTTGGGCAATCAGCCCCAGCATTTT
19 TRBD1 NA TRBJ2-4 TRBV5-1 CASSSAGTGPNLAKNIQYF TGCGCCAGCAGCTCAGCCGGGACAGGGCCCAACTTAGCCAAAAACATTCAGTACTTC
19 TRBD2 many TRBJ2-6 TRBV4-1 CASSQGVVAGAAGANVLTF TGCGCCAGCAGCCAAGGGGTCGTAGCGGGAGCAGCTGGGGCCAACGTCCTGACTTTC
13 TRBD1 NA TRBJ1-4 TRBV6-1 CASSGQANGKPFF TGCGCCAGCAGTGGACAGGCTAATGGAAAACCGTTTTTT
18 TRBD2 few TRBJ2-3 TRBV5-1 CASSLAEVGLAVADTQYF TGCGCCAGCAGCTTGGCGGAGGTAGGACTAGCGGTAGCAGATACGCAGTATTTT
15 TRBD2 NA TRBJ2-7 TRBV20-1 CSARGPGTNVYEQYF TGCAGCGCTAGAGGTCCCGGGACTAACGTCTACGAGCAGTACTTC
13 NA many TRBJ1-3 TRBV13 CASSSGRGNTIYF TGTGCCAGCAGCTCCGGACGAGGAAACACCATATATTTT
15 NA NA TRBJ2-1 TRBV5-1 CASSLGVGSYNEQFF TGCGCCAGCAGCCTGGGAGTAGGATCCTACAATGAGCAGTTCTTC
13 NA many TRBJ2-7 TRBV6-1 CASARSFAYEQYF TGTGCCAGCGCCCGCTCTTTCGCGTACGAGCAGTACTTC
15 TRBD2 once TRBJ2-5 TRBV7-2 CASSLGWEGKETQYF TGTGCCAGCAGCTTAGGTTGGGAGGGGAAAGAGACCCAGTACTTC
11 NA NA TRBJ1-1 TRBV29-1 CRVALGTETFF NA
16 NA NA TRBJ2-6 TRBV6-5 CASISLGDSGANVLTF TGTGCCAGCATATCCCTGGGAGACTCTGGGGCCAACGTCCTGACTTTC
17 NA NA TRBJ2-1 TRBV11-2 CASGLVEELPYRGEKFF TGTGCCAGCGGCTTAGTGGAGGAACTGCCTTACCGAGGGGAGAAGTTCTTC
12 NA many TRBJ1-5 TRBV30 CAWSGLGQPQHF TGTGCCTGGAGTGGGCTCGGTCAGCCCCAGCATTTT
14 NA many TRBJ2-2 TRBV10-3 CAILDSSNTGELFF TGTGCCATCCTTGACAGTTCGAACACCGGGGAGCTGTTTTTT
18 TRBD1 NA TRBJ2-1 TRBV5-1 CACSYGQGASLSYNEQFF TGCGCCTGCAGTTACGGACAGGGGGCTTCTCTTTCCTACAATGAGCAGTTCTTC
16 TRBD2 NA TRBJ2-7 TRBV4-3 CASRQDQASGTYEQCF TGCGCCAGCAGACAAGATCAGGCTAGCGGGACTTACGAGCAGTGCTTC
14 NA NA TRBJ2-7 TRBV6-2/TRBV6-3 CASSPGAVHYEQYF TGTGCCAGCAGCCCAGGGGCGGTTCATTACGAGCAGTACTTC
16 TRBD1 NA TRBJ2-7 TRBV11-2 CASSLVLRQGRYEQYF TGTGCCAGCAGCTTAGTCCTCCGACAGGGGAGATACGAGCAGTACTTC
15 TRBD2 NA TRBJ2-5 TRBV4-1 CVSSLREDGVETQYF TGCGTCAGCAGCCTCCGGGAGGATGGGGTCGAGACCCAGTACTTC
16 NA many TRBJ2-5 TRBV4-1 CASSQNPGRLQETQYF TGCGCCAGCAGCCAAAACCCGGGACGCCTCCAAGAGACCCAGTACTTC
15 NA NA TRBJ2-3 TRBV11-1 CASILARVLSGTQCF TGTGCCAGCATCTTGGCCAGGGTACTGTCGGGTACGCAGTGTTTT
14 TRBD2 many TRBJ2-1 TRBV20-1 CSARELAGVGEQFF TGCAGTGCTAGAGAATTAGCGGGAGTGGGTGAGCAGTTCTTC
15 TRBD2 NA TRBJ2-7 TRBV28 CANRDRTSGKYEQYF TGTGCCAACAGAGATCGGACTAGCGGGAAATACGAGCAGTACTTC
17 NA NA TRBJ2-2 TRBV10-3 CAISGRRGKANTGELFF TGTGCCATCAGTGGCCGCAGGGGAAAGGCGAACACCGGGGAGCTGTTTTTT
15 TRBD2 NA TRBJ2-1 TRBV10-3 CAISDKREGLNEQFF TGTGCCATCAGTGATAAGCGGGAGGGCCTTAATGAGCAGTTCTTC
18 NA NA TRBJ2-3 TRBV6-6 CTSTSLRAFHSSTDTQYF TGTACCAGCACTTCTTTGCGGGCCTTCCATTCCAGCACAGATACGCAGTATTTT
14 TRBD2 NA TRBJ2-1 TRBV12-3/TRBV12-4 CTNSLVLANNEQFF TGTACCAACAGTTTAGTACTAGCGAACAATGAGCAGTTCTTC
13 TRBD1 many TRBJ2-7 TRBV12-3/TRBV12-4 CASRQGQSYEQYF TGTGCCAGCAGACAGGGGCAATCCTACGAGCAGTACTTC
17 TRBD2 NA TRBJ2-4 TRBV4-3 CASSQGTSGLAKNIHYF TGCGCCAGCAGTCAGGGGACTAGCGGTCTAGCCAAAAACATTCATTACTTC
15 NA many TRBJ1-6 TRBV14 CASSQDMGGTSPLHF TGTGCCAGCAGCCAAGATATGGGGGGGACTTCACCCCTCCACTTT
17 TRBD1 NA TRBJ1-5 TRBV6-2/TRBV6-3 CASSYASGTGGVRPQHF TGTGCCAGCAGTTACGCATCCGGGACAGGGGGCGTTCGGCCCCAGCATTTT
18 NA NA TRBJ1-4 TRBV4-2 CVSSQDPSGGGAVAKPFF TGTGTCAGCAGCCAAGATCCCTCTGGAGGGGGAGCTGTTGCGAAACCGTTTTTT
19 TRBD2 NA TRBJ2-3 TRBV6-6 CASSYTTTSAIRETDTQYF TGTGCCAGCAGTTACACTACAACTAGCGCAATAAGGGAGACAGATACGCAGTATTTT
13 NA many TRBJ2-2 TRBV5-1 CASSLDDTGELFF TGCGCCAGCAGCTTGGATGACACCGGGGAGCTGTTTTTT
16 NA NA TRBJ2-1 TRBV4-3 CASRQERRDPYNEQFF TGCGCCAGCAGACAAGAAAGACGGGACCCCTACAATGAGCAGTTCTTC
15 TRBD1 NA TRBJ1-2 TRBV28 CASSSTGTGNYGYTF TGTGCCAGCAGTTCCACCGGGACAGGAAACTATGGCTACACCTTC
12 NA once TRBJ2-5 TRBV10-2 CASKHSQEAQYF TGCGCCAGTAAACACAGCCAAGAGGCCCAGTACTTC
15 TRBD1 NA TRBJ2-2 TRBV11-3 CASSLVDRNTGELFF TGTGCCAGCAGCTTAGTGGACAGGAACACCGGGGAGTTGTTTTTT
16 TRBD1 NA TRBJ2-1 TRBV12-5 CAIGLRQGFSYNEQSF TGTGCTATTGGACTCCGACAGGGATTTTCCTACAATGAGCAGTCCTTC
13 NA few TRBJ1-1 TRBV5-1 CASSRGAPGEAFF TGCGCCAGCAGCAGAGGGGCCCCGGGGGAAGCTTTCTTT
14 NA NA TRBJ2-1 TRBV20-1 CSPKGPSSYNEQFF TGCAGTCCAAAGGGGCCCTCCTCCTACAATGAGCAGTTCTTC
14 NA NA TRBJ2-1 TRBV4-2 CASSQNGPPNKQFF TGTGCCAGCAGCCAAAACGGCCCTCCTAACAAGCAGTTCTTC
17 TRBD1 many TRBJ2-7 TRBV4-3 CASSQASWTGAAYEQYF TGCGCCAGCAGCCAAGCTTCCTGGACAGGAGCTGCCTACGAGCAGTACTTC
13 NA NA TRBJ1-2 TRBV19 CASSMEGVYRYTF TGTGCCAGTAGTATGGAAGGGGTCTATCGCTACACCTTC
13 TRBD1 many TRBJ1-2 TRBV20-1 CSATTDRGGGYTF TGCAGTGCTACTACAGACAGGGGTGGAGGCTACACCTTC
14 NA few TRBJ2-7 TRBV5-5 CASSLVSRAYEPYF TGTGCCAGCAGCTTGGTCAGCAGGGCCTACGAGCCGTACTTC
17 NA once TRBJ2-2 TRBV4-1 CASSSHLVGENTGELFF TGCGCCAGCTCTAGCCACTTAGTGGGGGAGAACACCGGGGAGCTGTTTTTT
16 NA NA TRBJ2-1 TRBV18 CASSPPSRMTYNEQFF TGTGCCAGCTCACCGCCGAGCAGAATGACCTACAATGAGCAGTTCTTC
19 TRBD2 NA TRBJ2-2 TRBV6-2/TRBV6-3 CASTYRVHSGGPNTGELFF TGTGCCAGCACTTACCGAGTCCACAGCGGGGGCCCGAACACCGGGGAGCTGTTTTTT
16 NA NA TRBJ2-1 TRBV12-3/TRBV12-4 CAGSPNGGVTYDEQFF TGTGCCGGCAGTCCCAATGGCGGGGTCACCTACGATGAGCAGTTCTTC
15 NA NA TRBJ2-1 TRBV12-3/TRBV12-4 CASSLRGGQDNEQFF TGTGCCAGCAGCCTGAGGGGGGGACAGGACAATGAGCAGTTCTTC
16 TRBD2 NA TRBJ2-1 TRBV5-6 CASSLRAGGRYNEQFF TGTGCCAGCAGCTTGAGAGCGGGGGGCCGATACAATGAGCAGTTCTTC
16 TRBD1 NA TRBJ2-3 TRBV10-3 CADSVSTGAGTDTQYF TGTGCCGACAGTGTATCAACAGGGGCTGGGACAGATACGCAGTATTTT
18 TRBD2 few TRBJ2-3 TRBV2 CASRAFLTSGASTDTQYF TGTGCCAGCAGAGCCTTCCTCACTAGCGGGGCTAGCACAGATACGCAGTATTTT
16 TRBD1 few TRBJ1-5 TRBV5-8 CASSWGDRASDQPQHF TGTGCCAGCAGCTGGGGGGACAGGGCCTCGGACCAGCCCCAGCATTTT